The source of this TCR beta chain is a study of blood T cell repertoires in COVID-19. The CDR3 is 14 residues long. The V end was cut by 0 bases, the J end by 2 bases, with 4 bases between. Germline lookup yields CDR1 LGHNA and CDR2 YNFKEQ. The protocol was immunoSEQ multiplex PCR, while the TCRdb copy is restricted to in-frame clones and leaves out a portion. The sample lists 200,000 to 250,000 clones, around 84% occurring once. Sequenced sample: peripheral blood. The source of this sequence is a woman of 80 years or more with active or convalescent COVID-19. The chain links TRBV4-2 to TRBJ1-4, with D uncertain. CDR3 in DNA: TGTGCCAGCAGCCAAGACAGTACTAATGAAAAACTGTTTTTT. Its protein is CASSQDSTNEKLFF.